One and the same sample provided the 27 T cell receptor beta chains below, sequenced in a study of shared clonotypes between healthy human individuals. Profiling relied on immunoSEQ multiplex PCR, and the TCRdb table lists in-frame clones only, not all of them. The table includes hundreds of thousands of clones, around 72% detected once. Specimen: memory CD4+ T cells sorted from blood. The subset denotes: CD45RA-negative fraction. These receptors were taken from a woman aged 25 to 39 in good health.

This chain uses TRBV28 with TRBJ2-2, with D unclear. Germline V CDR1 and CDR2: MDHEN, SYDVKM. CDR3 length equals 15 residues. The V and J ends lost 4 bases and 0 bases respectively, with 9 bases between them. CDR3 amino acids: CASSSTGTNTGELFF. Here the CDR3 DNA reads TGTGCCAGCAGTTCGACCGGAACGAACACCGGGGAGCTGTTTTTT. The full variable domain, completed using reference TRBV28 and TRBJ2-2, is DVKVTQSSRYLVKRTGEKVFLECVQDMDHENMFWYRQDPGLGLRLIYFSYDVKMKEKGDIPEGYSVSREKKERFSLILESASTNQTSMYLCASSSTGTNTGELFFGEGSRLTVL.

V and J are TRBV28 and TRBJ2-5; D perhaps matches TRBD2 (7 bases). The CDR3 runs to 13 residues. CDR1 and CDR2 (germline): MDHEN, SYDVKM. Trimming removed 5 bases from V and 5 bases from J, with 12 bases in between. The CDR3 here is CASSQGGAETQYF. The CDR3 DNA reads TGTGCCAGCAGTCAAGGGGGGGCGGAGACCCAGTACTTC.

This chain uses TRBV20-1 with TRBJ2-2; D gene ambiguous. The CDR3 extends over 11 amino acids. The V end was cut by 6 bases, the J end by 4 bases, with 6 bases between. Germline V CDR1 and CDR2: DFQATT, SNEGSKA (reference sequence). CDR3 region: CSAPATGELFF. CDR3 coding DNA: TGCAGTGCACCCGCCACCGGGGAGCTGTTTTTT.

V is TRBV25-1 and J is TRBJ2-1; weak D call: TRBD1 (7 bases). This CDR3 has 18 residues. V dropped 3 bases and J dropped 8 bases, with 26 bases sitting between them. CDR1 and CDR2 (germline): MGHDK, SYGVNS. The CDR3 nucleotides read TGTGCCAGCAGTGACAGCCGCCCAGACAGGGAGGTGGGCTATGAGCAGTTCTTC. It translates to CASSDSRPDREVGYEQFF. The variable domain in full, with the rest retrieved from reference TRBV25-1 and TRBJ2-1, is EADIYQTPRYLVIGTGKKITLECSQTMGHDKMYWYQQDPGMELHLIHYSYGVNSTEKGDLSSESTVSRIRTEHFPLTLESARPSHTSQYLCASSDSRPDREVGYEQFFGPGTRLTVL.

The chain joins TRBV18 to TRBJ2-5; maybe TRBD1 (6 bases). Trimming cost V 5 bases and J 0 bases, with 13 bases left between them. Germline values: CDR1 KGHSH, CDR2 LQKENI. The CDR3 extends over 15 amino acids. The CDR3 DNA is TGTGCCAGCTCAGAAAGGACAGCTTACCAAGAGACCCAGTACTTC. It is translated as CASSERTAYQETQYF.

The rearrangement links TRBV7-9 to TRBJ2-5, with TRBD1 matching over 9 bases. The J call is in doubt because the DNA end fits TRBJ2-7 better. Germline CDR1 SEHNR, CDR2 FQNEAQ (reference sequence). The CDR3 sequence is 15 residues long. This CDR3 reads CASSIGTGIPYEQYF. Here the CDR3 DNA reads TGTGCCAGCAGCATCGGGACAGGGATCCCCTACGAGCAGTACTTC.

This clone was seen more than once but under ten times. CDR3 residues: CASSKQGFSGELFF. The CDR3 bases are TGTGCCAGCAGTAAACAGGGTTTTTCCGGGGAGCTGTTTTTT. The chain recombines TRBV27 with TRBJ2-2; weak D call: TRBD1 (6 bases). Trimming shortened V by 5 bases and J by 6 bases, and 13 bases separated the two germline ends. Germline V gene sequence: CDR1 MNHEY, CDR2 SMNVEV (reference sequence). The CDR3 has 14 amino acids.

This chain joins TRBV7-6 and TRBJ2-7; D tentatively fits TRBD1 or TRBD2 (5 bases each). Germline CDR1 is SGHVS and CDR2 is FNYEAQ. Trimming removed 5 bases at V and 7 bases at J, with 12 bases between. This CDR3 spans 12 amino acids. Written as DNA, the CDR3 is TGTGCCAGCAGCACCGGGACGCGGGAGCAGTACTTC. Translation gives CASSTGTREQYF.

In its sample, this clone was seen many times. The rearrangement joins TRBV19 to TRBJ1-2, with no clear D. V was trimmed by 5 bases and J by 3 bases, leaving 10 bases between them. CDR3 length: 13 amino acids. Germline V gene data show CDR1 as LNHDA and CDR2 as SQIVND (reference sequence). The CDR3: CASSPDGYYGYTF. The CDR3 coding sequence is TGTGCCAGTAGTCCGGACGGATACTATGGCTACACCTTC. Drawing the rest from reference TRBV19 and TRBJ1-2, the complete variable domain is DGGITQSPKYLFRKEGQNVTLSCEQNLNHDAMYWYRQDPGQGLRLIYYSQIVNDFQKGDIAEGYSVSREKKESFPLTVTSAQKNPTAFYLCASSPDGYYGYTFGSGTRLTVV.

V usage is TRBV11-2 and J usage is TRBJ2-3, with unresolved D. The CDR3 spans 13 residues. The V end was cut by 4 bases, the J end by 0 bases, with 5 bases between. Germline V gene data show CDR1 as SGHAT and CDR2 as FQNNGV. CDR3 in amino acids: CASSSLSTDTQYF. CDR3 bases: TGTGCCAGCAGCTCTTTAAGCACAGATACGCAGTATTTT.

As concerns this clone: One junction end does not reproduce the germline sequence, and a read error may be involved. CDR3 in DNA: TGTGCCAGCAGCCCTGAAGGGGAGACCCCGAGTTTGGTCTTC. Protein: CASSPEGETPSLVF. This chain links TRBV6-1 with TRBJ2-1; possibly TRBD1 or TRBD2 for D (5 bases each). Germline V lookup: CDR1 MNHNS, CDR2 SASEGT. The CDR3 runs 14 residues.

CDR3 loop: CASSSGQNQPQHF. Here the CDR3 DNA reads TGTGCCAGCAGCTCGGGACAAAATCAGCCCCAGCATTTT. The chain couples TRBV5-6 to TRBJ1-5; D might be TRBD1 (6 bases). V lost 3 bases, J lost 4 bases, and 8 bases lay in between. The CDR3 has 13 residues. Per germline, CDR1 SGHDT and CDR2 YYEEEE.

The table lists this clone with a few counts. The V and J genes are TRBV2 and TRBJ2-7; 9 nucleotides match TRBD2. From germline, CDR1 is SNHLY and CDR2 FYNNEI. The CDR3 length is 13 residues. The junction had 4 bases not matched to a gene; V was cut back by 6 bases and J by 4 bases. This chain's CDR3 is CASRIAGVYEQYF. CDR3 DNA sequence: TGTGCCAGCAGGATAGCGGGAGTATACGAGCAGTACTTC.

This clone turned up a few times. This rearrangement joins TRBV10-3 to TRBJ2-3; 11 positions agree with TRBD2. Germline CDR1 is ENHRY and CDR2 is SYGVKD. The CDR3 length is 17 residues. After removal of 2 bases from V and 2 bases from J, the junction contained 6 bases not matched to a gene. The CDR3 sequence: CAISERGTSGHTDTQYF. In DNA form, the CDR3 reads TGTGCCATCAGTGAGCGAGGGACTAGCGGCCACACAGATACGCAGTATTTT.

The chain employs TRBV7-2 and TRBJ2-7; D might be TRBD2 (5 bases). Germline loops: CDR1 SGHTA, CDR2 FQGNSA. Trimming removed 4 bases at V and 4 bases at J, with 8 bases between. The CDR3 has 12 residues. This CDR3 is CASSSRLYEQYF. CDR3 DNA: TGTGCCAGCAGCTCCCGACTATACGAGCAGTACTTC. Combining the CDR3 with reference TRBV7-2 and TRBJ2-7 gives the whole variable domain GAGVSQSPSNKVTEKGKDVELRCDPISGHTALYWYRQSLGQGLEFLIYFQGNSAPDKSGLPSDRFSAERTGGSVSTLTIQRTQQEDSAVYLCASSSRLYEQYFGPGTRLTVT.

The V gene is TRBV4-1, the J gene TRBJ1-1; D may be TRBD1 (5 bases). The V end lost 1 base, the J end lost 1 base, and 7 bases lay between the germline ends. This CDR3 region has 14 residues. Germline loops: CDR1 MGHRA, CDR2 YSYEKL. CDR3 region: CASSQAGGNTEAFF. Written as DNA, the CDR3 is TGCGCCAGCAGCCAAGCTGGGGGGAACACTGAAGCTTTCTTT.

The V gene is TRBV7-2, the J gene TRBJ2-1; TRBD2 is a possible D gene (6 bases). CDR1 is SGHTA and CDR2 is FQGNSA in the germline V gene. The CDR3 has 17 amino acids. The V gene lost 0 bases and the J gene lost 1 base, with 13 bases spanning the gap. The CDR3 DNA follows: TGTGCCAGCAGCTTAGCAGGCCCGGGACTTTCCTACAATGAGCAGTTCTTC. It yields the protein CASSLAGPGLSYNEQFF.

This chain uses TRBV7-9 with TRBJ2-7; 8 nucleotides agree with TRBD1. This CDR3 contains 16 residues. Germline values: CDR1 SEHNR, CDR2 FQNEAQ (reference sequence). J lost 5 bases, V lost 5 bases, and 14 bases had no gene match. DNA for the CDR3: TGTGCCAGCAGCGGTCCCGCAGGGGGCTTGTCGGACGAGCAGTACTTC. This codes for CASSGPAGGLSDEQYF.

This clone counts as medium-sized. The V and J genes are TRBV10-3 and TRBJ1-5; D is unresolved. CDR1 is ENHRY, CDR2 SYGVKD, per germline. V shed 0 bases and J shed 7 bases, with 16 bases lying between them. This CDR3 region has 16 residues. The CDR3 region has the DNA TGTGCCATCAGTGAGTCGTCGAACATGATAAAGCAGCCCCAGCATTTT. Translated, it gives CAISESSNMIKQPQHF.

This clone was counted between two and nine times. The genes are TRBV28 and TRBJ1-2; 7 nucleotides align to TRBD1. The CDR3 runs to 18 residues. CDR1 and CDR2 from the germline V gene are MDHEN and SYDVKM. The V gene end was trimmed by 8 bases and the J gene end by 5 bases; junction bases not matched to a gene: 23. This CDR3 reads CASFPRGAAGGGGYGYTF. In DNA form, the CDR3 reads TGTGCCAGCTTCCCTCGCGGGGCGGCAGGGGGAGGGGGATATGGCTACACCTTC.

J is TRBJ2-2 and V is TRBV25-1; D is possibly TRBD2 (7 bases). The CDR3 runs to 16 residues. Per the germline V gene, CDR1 is MGHDK and CDR2 is SYGVNS. V lost 3 bases and J lost 5, with 16 bases in between. CDR3 DNA sequence: TGTGCCAGCAGTGACCCCTGGGGGGGCGATACCGGGGAGCTGTTTTTT. This gives the protein CASSDPWGGDTGELFF.

This chain connects TRBV2 to TRBJ1-2; D remains ambiguous. The V and J ends lost 8 bases and 7 bases respectively, with 20 bases between them. This CDR3 has 14 residues. Germline-derived CDR1 and CDR2 are SNHLY and FYNNEI. CDR3 region: CASDRRVNGPGYTF. As DNA, the CDR3 is TGTGCCAGCGATCGGCGGGTAAATGGTCCTGGCTACACCTTC.

The CDR3 nucleotides read TGTGCCAGCAGCCAAGCCCGGGCGCGAGGGCTGGAGACCCAGTACTTC. Its translation: CASSQARARGLETQYF. The V and J genes are TRBV4-2 and TRBJ2-5, with TRBD2 as a possible D gene (5 bases). The CDR3 has 16 amino acids. From germline, CDR1 is LGHNA and CDR2 YNFKEQ. Trimming removed 1 base from V and 5 bases from J, with 17 bases in between.

The rearrangement uses TRBV7-9 and TRBJ1-2; TRBD1 agrees at 8 bases. V trimming: 6 bases; J trimming: 6 bases; junction bases outside the gene matches: 9. The CDR3 contains 14 residues. In germline, CDR1 is SEHNR, CDR2 FQNEAQ (reference sequence). The CDR3 bases are TGTGCCAGCAGACCCGCGGACAGGGTTGATGGCTACACCTTC. Protein: CASRPADRVDGYTF.

This chain uses TRBV27 with TRBJ2-5, with 7 positions matching TRBD2. Germline CDR1 and CDR2: MNHEY and SMNVEV (reference sequence). Trimming removed 2 bases from V and 1 base from J; junction bases left unmatched: 4. This CDR3 comprises 15 residues. The CDR3 DNA sequence: TGTGCCAGCAGTTTAATAGCGGGCCTCCAAGAGACCCAGTACTTC. Translating gives CASSLIAGLQETQYF.

Worth noting for this clone: A far larger clone is off by one base, so a read error is likely. This chain connects TRBV2 to TRBJ2-2; TRBD1 might be the D (6 bases). Germline CDR1 and CDR2: SNHLY and FYNNEI. Between the trimmed V and J ends, which lost 6 bases and 5 bases, there was a span of 10 bases. The CDR3 is made up of 13 amino acids. This CDR3 is CASRRTGTGELFF. The DNA for the CDR3 is TGTGCCAGCAGAAGAACAGGGACCGGGGAGCTGTTTTTT.

Turning to this clone: Relative to the germline gene, one junction end is altered; a read error may explain this. The V gene is TRBV20-1, the J gene TRBJ1-5; D is undetermined. CDR1 and CDR2 from the germline V gene are DFQATT and SNEGSKA (reference sequence). There are 11 residues in the CDR3. CDR3 residues: CSARGLEPQHF. CDR3 nucleotides: TGCAGTGCCAGAGGGCTGGAGCCCCAGCATTTT.